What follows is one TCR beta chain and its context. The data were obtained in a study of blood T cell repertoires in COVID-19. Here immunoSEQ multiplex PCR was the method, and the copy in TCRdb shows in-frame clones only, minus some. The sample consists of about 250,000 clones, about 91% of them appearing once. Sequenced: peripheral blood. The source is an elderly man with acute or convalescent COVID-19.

Here the CDR3 reads CASSHPHLGHTKNIQYF. CDR3 DNA sequence: TGCGCCAGCAGTCATCCTCACTTGGGGCACACCAAAAACATTCAGTACTTC. V is TRBV23-1 and J is TRBJ2-4; a possible D gene is TRBD1 (5 bases). TRBV23-1 is given ORF status, its function remaining uncertain. The CDR3 contains 17 residues. The ends were cut back, 3 bases at V and 2 bases at J, with 17 bases in the middle.